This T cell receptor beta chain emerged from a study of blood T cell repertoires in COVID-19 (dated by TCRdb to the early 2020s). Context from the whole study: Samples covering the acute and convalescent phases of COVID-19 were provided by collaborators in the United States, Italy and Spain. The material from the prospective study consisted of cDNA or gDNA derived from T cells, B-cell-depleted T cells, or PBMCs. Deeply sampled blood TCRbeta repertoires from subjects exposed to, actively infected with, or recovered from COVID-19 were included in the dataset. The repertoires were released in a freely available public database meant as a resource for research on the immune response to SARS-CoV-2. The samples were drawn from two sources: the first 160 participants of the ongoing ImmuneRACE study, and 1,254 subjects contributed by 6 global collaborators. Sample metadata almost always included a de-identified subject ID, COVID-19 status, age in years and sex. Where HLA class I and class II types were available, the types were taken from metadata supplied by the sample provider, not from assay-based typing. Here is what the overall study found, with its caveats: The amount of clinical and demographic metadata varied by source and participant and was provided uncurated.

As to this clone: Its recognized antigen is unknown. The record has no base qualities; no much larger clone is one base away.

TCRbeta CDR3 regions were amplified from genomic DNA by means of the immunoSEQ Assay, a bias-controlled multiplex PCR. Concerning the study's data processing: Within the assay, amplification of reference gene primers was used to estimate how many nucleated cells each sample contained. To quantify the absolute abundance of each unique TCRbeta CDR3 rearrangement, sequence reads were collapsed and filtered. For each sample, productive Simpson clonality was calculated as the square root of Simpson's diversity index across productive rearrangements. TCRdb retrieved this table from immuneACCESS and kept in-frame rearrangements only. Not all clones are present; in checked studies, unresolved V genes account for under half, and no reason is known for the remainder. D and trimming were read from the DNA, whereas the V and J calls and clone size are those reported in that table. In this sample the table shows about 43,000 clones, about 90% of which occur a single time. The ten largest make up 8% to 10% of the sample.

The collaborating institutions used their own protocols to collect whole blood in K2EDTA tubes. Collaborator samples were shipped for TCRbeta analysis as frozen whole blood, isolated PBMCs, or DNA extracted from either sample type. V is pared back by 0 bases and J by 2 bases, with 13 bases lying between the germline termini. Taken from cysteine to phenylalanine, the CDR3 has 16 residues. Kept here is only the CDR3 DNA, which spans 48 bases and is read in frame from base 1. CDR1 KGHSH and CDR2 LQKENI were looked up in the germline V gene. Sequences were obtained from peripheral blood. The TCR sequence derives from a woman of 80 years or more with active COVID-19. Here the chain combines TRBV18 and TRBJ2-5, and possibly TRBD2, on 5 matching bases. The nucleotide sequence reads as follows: TGTGCCAGCTCACCACCGGGTCTAGCAGGACAAGAGACCCAGTACTTC. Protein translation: CASSPPGLAGQETQYF. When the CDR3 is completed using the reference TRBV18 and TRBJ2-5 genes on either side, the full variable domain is NAGVMQNPRHLVRRRGQEARLRCSPMKGHSHVYWYRQLPEEGLKFMVYLQKENIIDESGMPKERFSAEFPKEGPSILRIQQVVRGDSAAYFCASSPPGLAGQETQYFGPGTRLLVL.